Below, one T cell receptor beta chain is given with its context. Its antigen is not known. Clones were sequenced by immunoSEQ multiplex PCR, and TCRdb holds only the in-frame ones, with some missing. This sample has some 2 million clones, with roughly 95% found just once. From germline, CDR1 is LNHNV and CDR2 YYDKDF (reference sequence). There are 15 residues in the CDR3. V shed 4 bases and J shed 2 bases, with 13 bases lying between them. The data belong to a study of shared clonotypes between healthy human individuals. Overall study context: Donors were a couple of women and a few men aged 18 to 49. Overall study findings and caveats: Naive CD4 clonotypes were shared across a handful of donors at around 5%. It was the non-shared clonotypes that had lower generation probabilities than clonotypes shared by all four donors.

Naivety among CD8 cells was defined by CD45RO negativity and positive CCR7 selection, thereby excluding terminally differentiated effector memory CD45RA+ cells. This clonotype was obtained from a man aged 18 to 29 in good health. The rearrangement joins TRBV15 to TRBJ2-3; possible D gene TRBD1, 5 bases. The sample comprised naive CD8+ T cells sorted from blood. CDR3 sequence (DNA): TGTGCCACCAGCATATGGCCCAGGGACACAGATACGCAGTATTTT. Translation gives CATSIWPRDTDTQYF.